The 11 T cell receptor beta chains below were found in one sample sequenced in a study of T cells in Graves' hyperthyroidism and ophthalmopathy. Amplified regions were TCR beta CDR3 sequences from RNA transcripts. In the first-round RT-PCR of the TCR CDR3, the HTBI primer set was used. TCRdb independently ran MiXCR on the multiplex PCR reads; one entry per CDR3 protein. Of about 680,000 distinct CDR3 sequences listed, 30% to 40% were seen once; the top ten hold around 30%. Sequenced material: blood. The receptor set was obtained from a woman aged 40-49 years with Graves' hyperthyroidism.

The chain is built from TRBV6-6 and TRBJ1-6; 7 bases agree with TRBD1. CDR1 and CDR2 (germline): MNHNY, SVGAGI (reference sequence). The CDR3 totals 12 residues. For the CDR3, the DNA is TGTGTATCGACAGGGCGGCGGGGACCCCTCCACTTT. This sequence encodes CVSTGRRGPLHF.

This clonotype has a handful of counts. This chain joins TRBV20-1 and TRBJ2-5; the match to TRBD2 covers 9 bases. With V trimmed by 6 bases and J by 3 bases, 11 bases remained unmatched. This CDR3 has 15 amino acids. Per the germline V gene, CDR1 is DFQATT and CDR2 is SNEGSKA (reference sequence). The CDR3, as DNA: TGCAGTGCCCTATTGGGGCTAGCGGGGAAAGAGACCCAGTACTTC. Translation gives CSALLGLAGKETQYF.

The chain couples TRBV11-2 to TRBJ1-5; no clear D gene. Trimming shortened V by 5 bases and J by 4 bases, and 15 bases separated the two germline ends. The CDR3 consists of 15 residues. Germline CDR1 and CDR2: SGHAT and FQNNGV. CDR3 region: CASSPPPGTNQPQHF. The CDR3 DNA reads TGTGCCAGCAGCCCACCGCCGGGCACGAATCAGCCCCAGCATTTT.

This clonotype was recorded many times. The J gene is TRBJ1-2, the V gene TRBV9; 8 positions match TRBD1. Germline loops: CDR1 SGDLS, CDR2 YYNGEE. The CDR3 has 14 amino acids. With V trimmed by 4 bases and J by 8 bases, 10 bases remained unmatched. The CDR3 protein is CASSYIGTGRGYTF. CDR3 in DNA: TGTGCCAGCAGCTATATTGGGACAGGTCGAGGCTACACCTTC.

The CDR3: CASSESLSTSEQYF. CDR3 coding DNA: TGCGCCAGCAGTGAAAGTCTCAGCACATCCGAGCAGTACTTC. The chain recombines TRBV10-2 with TRBJ2-7; D call uncertain. The CDR3 has 14 amino acids. Germline lookup yields CDR1 WSHSY and CDR2 SAAADI. Trimming left V 3 bases short and J 6 bases short, with 15 bases between.

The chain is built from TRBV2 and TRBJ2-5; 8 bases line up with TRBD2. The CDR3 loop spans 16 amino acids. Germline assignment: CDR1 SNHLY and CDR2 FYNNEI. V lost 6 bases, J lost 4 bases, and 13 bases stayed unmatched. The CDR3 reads CASSLGLARTSETQYF. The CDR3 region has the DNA TGTGCCAGCAGCCTCGGACTAGCAAGAACCTCAGAGACCCAGTACTTC.

The CDR3: CASSRDEDSGYTF. The CDR3 bases are TGTGCCAGCAGCAGAGACGAGGACAGCGGCTACACCTTC. J is TRBJ1-2 and V is TRBV7-9, with D tentatively TRBD1 (6 bases). V lost 5 bases, J lost 8 bases, and 15 bases lay in between. Germline CDR1 SEHNR, CDR2 FQNEAQ (reference sequence). The CDR3 is 13 amino acids.

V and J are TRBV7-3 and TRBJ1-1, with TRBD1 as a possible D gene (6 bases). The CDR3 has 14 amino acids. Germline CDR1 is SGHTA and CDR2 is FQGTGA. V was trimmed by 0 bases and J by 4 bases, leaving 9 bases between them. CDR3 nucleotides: TGTGCCAGCAGCTTAACGGACAGTGGCACTGAAGCTTTCTTT. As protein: CASSLTDSGTEAFF.

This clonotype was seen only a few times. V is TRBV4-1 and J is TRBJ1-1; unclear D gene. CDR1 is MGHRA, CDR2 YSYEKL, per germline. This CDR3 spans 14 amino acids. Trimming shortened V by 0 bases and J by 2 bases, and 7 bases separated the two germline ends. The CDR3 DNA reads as TGCGCCAGCAGCCAAGAAGAACTTAACACTGAAGCTTTCTTT. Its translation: CASSQEELNTEAFF.

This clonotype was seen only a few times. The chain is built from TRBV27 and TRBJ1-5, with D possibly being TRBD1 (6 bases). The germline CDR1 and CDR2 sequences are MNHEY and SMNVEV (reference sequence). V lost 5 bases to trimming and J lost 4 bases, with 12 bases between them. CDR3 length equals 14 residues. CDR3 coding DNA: TGTGCCAGCAGTAGACAGGCAGCGAATCAGCCCCAGCATTTT. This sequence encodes CASSRQAANQPQHF.

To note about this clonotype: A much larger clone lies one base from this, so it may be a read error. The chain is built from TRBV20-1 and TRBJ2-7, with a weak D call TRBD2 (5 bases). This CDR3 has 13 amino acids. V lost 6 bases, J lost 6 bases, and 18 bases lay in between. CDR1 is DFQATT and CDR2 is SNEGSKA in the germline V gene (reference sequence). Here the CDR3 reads CSAGGLRGCEQYF. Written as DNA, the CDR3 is TGCAGTGCCGGCGGGCTCCGCGGGTGCGAGCAGTACTTC.